Listed below are T cell receptor beta chains from one sample, sequenced in a study of T cells in Graves' hyperthyroidism and ophthalmopathy. TCRdb re-analysed the multiplex PCR reads in MiXCR, keeping a single row per CDR3 protein. The sample lists approximately 640,000 distinct CDR3 sequences, 17% occurring once. Sequenced sample: blood. The receptors come from a man between 45 and 60 years old with Graves' hyperthyroidism. CDR3s include the opening cysteine and the closing phenylalanine or tryptophan. Each record gives: CDR3 protein, CDR3 DNA, clone size, J gene, D gene, V gene. The D gene is left open where the match is weak. Clone size is stated in some rows and not others, as once, few, many or a class when expanded.

cdr3_aa: CAGSQGWTSGAKETQYF; cdr3_nt: TGTGCCGGCAGCCAAGGGTGGACTAGCGGGGCTAAAGAGACCCAGTACTTC; clone_size: once; j_call: TRBJ2-5; d_call: TRBD2; v_call: TRBV14
cdr3_aa: CASLTRGTGMNQPQHF; cdr3_nt: TGTGCCAGCCTAACCCGGGGGACAGGGATGAATCAGCCCCAGCATTTT; clone_size: many; j_call: TRBJ1-5; d_call: TRBD1; v_call: TRBV28
cdr3_aa: CASSIPTDYEQYF; cdr3_nt: TGTGCCAGCAGTATCCCCACAGACTACGAGCAGTACTTC; clone_size: many; j_call: TRBJ2-7; d_call: .; v_call: TRBV28
cdr3_aa: CASRQVNTEAFF; cdr3_nt: TGTGCCAGCCGACAGGTGAACACTGAAGCTTTCTTT; clone_size: many; j_call: TRBJ1-1; d_call: .; v_call: TRBV28
cdr3_aa: CATRPGQGVGSPLHF; cdr3_nt: TGTGCCACCCGACCGGGACAGGGTGTGGGTTCACCCCTCCACTTT; clone_size: many; j_call: TRBJ1-6; d_call: TRBD1; v_call: TRBV6-1
cdr3_aa: CASSRTRDSTSYEQYF; cdr3_nt: TGCGCCAGCAGCCGCACTCGGGACAGTACCTCCTACGAGCAGTACTTC; clone_size: .; j_call: TRBJ2-7; d_call: TRBD1; v_call: TRBV4-3
cdr3_aa: CASSQGTRENQPQHF; cdr3_nt: TGTGCCAGCAGCCAAGGAACCAGGGAAAATCAGCCCCAGCATTTT; clone_size: few; j_call: TRBJ1-5; d_call: .; v_call: TRBV3-1
cdr3_aa: CASTPANYGYTF; cdr3_nt: TGTGCCAGCACTCCCGCTAACTATGGCTACACCTTC; clone_size: many; j_call: TRBJ1-2; d_call: .; v_call: TRBV28
cdr3_aa: CAWSVKGYREKLFF; cdr3_nt: TGTGCCTGGAGTGTAAAGGGGTATCGTGAAAAACTGTTTTTT; clone_size: many; j_call: TRBJ1-4; d_call: .; v_call: TRBV30
cdr3_aa: CASREGHSTYEQYF; cdr3_nt: TGTGCCAGCAGGGAGGGACATAGTACCTACGAGCAGTACTTC; clone_size: many; j_call: TRBJ2-7; d_call: .; v_call: TRBV12-3/TRBV12-4
cdr3_aa: CSARELEVYEQYF; cdr3_nt: TGCAGTGCTAGAGAACTAGAGGTCTACGAGCAGTACTTC; clone_size: many; j_call: TRBJ2-7; d_call: .; v_call: TRBV20-1
cdr3_aa: CASSYSRGNLYGYTF; cdr3_nt: TGTGCCAGCAGTTACTCAAGGGGGAACCTCTATGGCTACACCTTC; clone_size: many; j_call: TRBJ1-2; d_call: .; v_call: TRBV6-5
cdr3_aa: CASSDGSPLTDTQYF; cdr3_nt: TGTGCCAGCAGTGACGGGAGTCCTCTCACAGATACGCAGTATTTT; clone_size: .; j_call: TRBJ2-3; d_call: .; v_call: TRBV2
cdr3_aa: CASSKGVTYNSPLHF; cdr3_nt: TGTGCCAGCAGTAAAGGGGTGACCTATAATTCACCCCTCCACTTT; clone_size: many; j_call: TRBJ1-6; d_call: .; v_call: TRBV7-2
cdr3_aa: CASSIHSVNTEAFF; cdr3_nt: TGTGCCAGTAGTATACACAGTGTGAACACTGAAGCTTTCTTT; clone_size: many; j_call: TRBJ1-1; d_call: .; v_call: TRBV19
cdr3_aa: CASSRNQGANGEAFF; cdr3_nt: TGTGCCAGCAGCCGCAATCAGGGGGCGAATGGTGAAGCTTTCTTT; clone_size: many; j_call: TRBJ1-1; d_call: TRBD1; v_call: TRBV3-1
cdr3_aa: CAWSSGATYEQYF; cdr3_nt: TGTGCCTGGAGTTCCGGGGCGACCTACGAGCAGTACTTC; clone_size: many; j_call: TRBJ2-7; d_call: .; v_call: TRBV30
cdr3_aa: CASSSDRSGELFF; cdr3_nt: TGTGCCAGCAGCTCAGACAGGTCCGGGGAGCTGTTTTTT; clone_size: many; j_call: TRBJ2-2; d_call: .; v_call: TRBV11-2
cdr3_aa: CASRPPRARNTGELFF; cdr3_nt: TGTGCCAGCAGACCGCCTCGGGCGAGAAACACCGGGGAGCTGTTTTTT; clone_size: .; j_call: TRBJ2-2; d_call: .; v_call: TRBV6-1
cdr3_aa: CASSLENSLGNYGYTF; cdr3_nt: TGTGCCAGCAGCTTAGAAAACTCCCTAGGCAACTATGGCTACACCTTC; clone_size: many; j_call: TRBJ1-2; d_call: .; v_call: TRBV7-2
cdr3_aa: CASNRTTGELFF; cdr3_nt: TGTGCCAGTAATAGGACCACCGGGGAGCTGTTTTTT; clone_size: .; j_call: TRBJ2-2; d_call: .; v_call: TRBV19
cdr3_aa: CASSTGFDTEAFF; cdr3_nt: TGTGCCAGCTCGACAGGGTTCGACACTGAAGCTTTCTTT; clone_size: few; j_call: TRBJ1-1; d_call: TRBD1; v_call: TRBV18
cdr3_aa: CASSPLLQGGYGYTF; cdr3_nt: TGTGCCAGCAGTCCCCTCTTGCAGGGTGGCTATGGCTACACCTTC; clone_size: many; j_call: TRBJ1-2; d_call: .; v_call: TRBV27
cdr3_aa: CASSFSNQPQHF; cdr3_nt: TGTGCCAGCAGTTTTAGCAATCAGCCCCAGCATTTT; clone_size: many; j_call: TRBJ1-5; d_call: .; v_call: TRBV12-3/TRBV12-4
cdr3_aa: CASSSPTSGRSNEQFF; cdr3_nt: TGTGCCAGCAGTTCCCCGACTAGCGGGAGAAGCAATGAGCAGTTCTTC; clone_size: .; j_call: TRBJ2-1; d_call: TRBD2; v_call: TRBV27
cdr3_aa: CASSLDMTSAGYNEQFF; cdr3_nt: TGTGCCAGCAGCTTAGACATGACTAGCGCCGGGTACAATGAGCAGTTCTTC; clone_size: many; j_call: TRBJ2-1; d_call: TRBD2; v_call: TRBV11-3
cdr3_aa: CSASPHLNQPQHF; cdr3_nt: TGCAGTGCTAGTCCCCATTTGAATCAGCCCCAGCATTTT; clone_size: many; j_call: TRBJ1-5; d_call: .; v_call: TRBV20-1
cdr3_aa: CASSLRGTDQETQYF; cdr3_nt: TGTGCCAGCAGCTTGCGGGGGACGGATCAAGAGACCCAGTACTTC; clone_size: many; j_call: TRBJ2-5; d_call: TRBD2; v_call: TRBV7-2
cdr3_aa: CASTSGTGEGTQYF; cdr3_nt: TGTGCCAGTACCTCGGGGACAGGGGAAGGGACCCAGTACTTC; clone_size: .; j_call: TRBJ2-5; d_call: TRBD1; v_call: TRBV19
cdr3_aa: CAISDRDKYGYTF; cdr3_nt: TGTGCCATCAGTGACCGGGACAAATATGGCTACACCTTC; clone_size: many; j_call: TRBJ1-2; d_call: .; v_call: TRBV10-3
cdr3_aa: CASSPGTVEAFF; cdr3_nt: TGCGCCAGCAGCCCCGGGACGGTTGAAGCTTTCTTT; clone_size: many; j_call: TRBJ1-1; d_call: .; v_call: TRBV5-1
cdr3_aa: CASSPGRREAFF; cdr3_nt: TGTGCCAGCAGCCCCGGACGGCGTGAAGCTTTCTTT; clone_size: many; j_call: TRBJ1-1; d_call: .; v_call: TRBV11-1
cdr3_aa: CASSSQTSGRNEQYF; cdr3_nt: TGTGCCAGCAGTTCCCAGACTAGCGGGAGAAACGAGCAGTACTTC; clone_size: many; j_call: TRBJ2-7; d_call: TRBD2; v_call: TRBV28
cdr3_aa: CSARGLAGVRPSYEQYF; cdr3_nt: TGCAGTGCTAGAGGGCTAGCGGGCGTACGTCCCTCCTACGAGCAGTACTTC; clone_size: .; j_call: TRBJ2-7; d_call: TRBD2; v_call: TRBV20-1
cdr3_aa: CASSLNPGQWYNEQFF; cdr3_nt: TGTGCCAGCAGTTTGAACCCGGGACAGTGGTACAATGAGCAGTTCTTC; clone_size: many; j_call: TRBJ2-1; d_call: TRBD1; v_call: TRBV6-1
cdr3_aa: CASIPANTGELFF; cdr3_nt: TGTGCCAGCATACCCGCGAACACCGGGGAGCTGTTTTTT; clone_size: many; j_call: TRBJ2-2; d_call: .; v_call: TRBV28
cdr3_aa: CASSYTGQPYYEQYF; cdr3_nt: TGTGCCAGCAGTTACACGGGACAGCCGTACTACGAGCAGTACTTC; clone_size: few; j_call: TRBJ2-7; d_call: TRBD1; v_call: TRBV6-2/TRBV6-3
cdr3_aa: CASSPFSPTDTQYF; cdr3_nt: TGTGCCAGCAGCCCGTTTTCACCCACAGATACGCAGTATTTT; clone_size: many; j_call: TRBJ2-3; d_call: .; v_call: TRBV7-3
cdr3_aa: CASSIAEGAREKLFF; cdr3_nt: TGTGCCAGTAGTATCGCGGAGGGGGCGAGAGAAAAACTGTTTTTT; clone_size: many; j_call: TRBJ1-4; d_call: TRBD1; v_call: TRBV19
cdr3_aa: CSVEGSSGSYNEQFF; cdr3_nt: TGCAGCGTTGAAGGTTCTAGCGGATCCTACAATGAGCAGTTCTTC; clone_size: few; j_call: TRBJ2-1; d_call: TRBD2; v_call: TRBV29-1
cdr3_aa: CACGTSNDYGYTF; cdr3_nt: TGTGCCTGCGGGACTTCGAACGACTATGGCTACACCTTC; clone_size: many; j_call: TRBJ1-2; d_call: .; v_call: TRBV30
cdr3_aa: CASSENSAGSQQETQYF; cdr3_nt: TGCGCCAGCAGTGAGAATTCTGCGGGTTCCCAGCAAGAGACCCAGTACTTC; clone_size: .; j_call: TRBJ2-5; d_call: .; v_call: TRBV10-1
cdr3_aa: CASSYRLDGAFF; cdr3_nt: TGTGCCAGCAGTTACCGACTCGACGGAGCTTTCTTT; clone_size: .; j_call: TRBJ1-1; d_call: .; v_call: TRBV2
cdr3_aa: CASSYRDYNSPLHF; cdr3_nt: TGTGCCAGCAGTTACAGGGACTATAATTCACCCCTCCACTTT; clone_size: .; j_call: TRBJ1-6; d_call: .; v_call: TRBV28
cdr3_aa: CASSGWAGREETQYF; cdr3_nt: TGTGCCAGCAGTGGCTGGGCAGGTAGGGAGGAGACCCAGTACTTC; clone_size: few; j_call: TRBJ2-5; d_call: .; v_call: TRBV27
cdr3_aa: CASSLGRAFF; cdr3_nt: TGTGCCAGCAGTTTAGGCCGAGCTTTCTTT; clone_size: many; j_call: TRBJ1-1; d_call: .; v_call: TRBV12-3/TRBV12-4
cdr3_aa: CASRTGGPYNEQFF; cdr3_nt: TGTGCCAGCAGAACGGGGGGCCCCTACAATGAGCAGTTCTTC; clone_size: many; j_call: TRBJ2-1; d_call: .; v_call: TRBV7-9
cdr3_aa: CASSLPIRGQETQYF; cdr3_nt: TGTGCCAGCAGTTTACCAATCCGGGGTCAAGAGACCCAGTACTTC; clone_size: many; j_call: TRBJ2-5; d_call: .; v_call: TRBV28
cdr3_aa: CASSLSGIEAFF; cdr3_nt: TGTGCCAGCAGTTTAAGCGGAATAGAAGCTTTCTTT; clone_size: .; j_call: TRBJ1-1; d_call: .; v_call: TRBV28
cdr3_aa: CASSELTDVNEKLFF; cdr3_nt: TGTGCCAGCAGTGAATTGACCGACGTGAATGAAAAACTGTTTTTT; clone_size: many; j_call: TRBJ1-4; d_call: .; v_call: TRBV6-1
cdr3_aa: CASSPESGREKFF; cdr3_nt: TGTGCCAGCAGCCCAGAGAGTGGGCGGGAGAAGTTCTTC; clone_size: .; j_call: TRBJ2-1; d_call: TRBD2; v_call: TRBV13
cdr3_aa: CASSMGSQFPYQPQHF; cdr3_nt: TGTGCCAGTAGTATGGGATCCCAGTTTCCCTATCAGCCCCAGCATTTT; clone_size: few; j_call: TRBJ1-5; d_call: .; v_call: TRBV19
cdr3_aa: CASRIQGVGYEQYF; cdr3_nt: TGTGCCAGCCGAATACAGGGTGTCGGTTACGAGCAGTACTTC; clone_size: .; j_call: TRBJ2-7; d_call: .; v_call: TRBV6-2/TRBV6-3
cdr3_aa: CASSPPAVWVEQYF; cdr3_nt: TGTGCCAGCAGTCCGCCAGCGGTCTGGGTAGAGCAGTACTTC; clone_size: many; j_call: TRBJ2-7; d_call: .; v_call: TRBV28
cdr3_aa: CSVDGQASQTQYF; cdr3_nt: TGCAGCGTGGACGGACAGGCGTCTCAGACCCAGTACTTC; clone_size: .; j_call: TRBJ2-5; d_call: TRBD1; v_call: TRBV29-1
cdr3_aa: CASSPTGAESPLHF; cdr3_nt: TGTGCCAGCAGTCCGACAGGGGCCGAGTCACCCCTCCACTTT; clone_size: many; j_call: TRBJ1-6; d_call: TRBD1; v_call: TRBV27
cdr3_aa: CASSRRGLGMSSGNTIYF; cdr3_nt: TGTGCCAGCAGCCGCCGCGGCCTTGGGATGAGCTCTGGAAACACCATATATTTT; clone_size: many; j_call: TRBJ1-3; d_call: .; v_call: TRBV28